This T cell receptor beta chain was identified during a study of T cell responses to AZD1222 COVID-19 vaccine (dated by TCRdb to about 2021). Regarding the complete study: AZD1222 recipients given second doses at about 4 weeks or at about 12 weeks were pooled, since spike-specific TCR depth and breadth were not found to differ between the two schedules. A total of 240 or so trial participants underwent TCR sequencing, of whom 200 to 220 had received two doses of AZD1222 and some 26 had received two doses of the MenACWY control vaccine. Enrollment into the trials was organized by age into subgroups of 18-55, 56-69 and 70-plus years, and those subgroups contained roughly 150, 30 and 60 TCR-sequenced participants, respectively.

In the paper's terms, the time point label means: baseline before first vaccination. Vaccinee samples came from UK trials COV001 and COV002, including a single-blind randomized controlled phase 2/3 trial of AZD1222 (ChAdOx1 nCoV-19) in healthy adults. For TCRbeta chain sequencing, PBMC samples from trial participants were taken at day 0 and at day 28 after the second dose. From a lookup of the germline V gene (reference sequence), CDR1 and CDR2 are LNHDA and SQIVND. At the junction V is shortened by 2 bases and J by 11 bases, with 15 bases in between. The CDR3 measures 13 amino acids from cysteine to phenylalanine. The kept DNA is CDR3 alone, 39 bases in frame from the first base. As concerns this clone: Its specific antigen is unknown. No base quality information exists; no much larger clone differs at one position.

Findings and caveats that apply to the study as a whole: The whole spike protein was spanned by vaccine-associated CD4 TCRs, and dominant responses were seen in regions 160-218 and 743-854. No day 14 peak-response samples were available, so repertoires were characterized only after the peak T cell response. Conclusions about previously exposed vaccinees were limited because only a handful of AZD1222 recipients were SARS-CoV-2 seropositive at baseline. Most participants were white British and females outnumbered males, and the authors suggested that clonal diversity may have been underestimated. The 56-69-year group was small, and its depth increase did not reach significance, likely because of low power. A significant rise in spike-specific TCR breadth and depth was observed after two AZD1222 doses relative to day 0 and relative to MenACWY recipients. Epitopes outside the regions mutated in the B.1.351 and B.1.1.7 variants were reportedly recognized by nearly half of the unique spike-specific TCRs.

The CDR3 regions of human TCRbeta chains were analyzed by immunosequencing. Processing in the source paper ran as follows. TCRs in the repertoires were compared against a reference library of SARS-CoV-2-specific TCRs that had been generated with the MIRA antigen-specificity platform. Breadth meant the fraction of unique TCRs that were SARS-CoV-2-associated, whereas depth meant the fraction of total T cells that were SARS-CoV-2-associated. Using the MIRA data, each spike-specific TCR was assigned both to the spike region to which the TCR was reactive and to a CD4 or CD8 class. Log10-transformed breadth and depth values were compared by one-way ANOVA with Sidak's multiple comparisons tests. Entries here come from immuneACCESS through TCRdb and include only in-frame sequences with V and J called. Some clones fail to appear in such tables; in the studies checked, an unresolved V gene covers under half of the shortfall, and the cause of the remainder is unknown. The DNA gave D and trimming, while V, J and clone size come from that table. The sample has 150,000 to 200,000 clones on record, 75% to 95% of them singletons. Approximately 3% of the sample goes to the ten largest clones.

This sequence originates from an adult in good health. Material: peripheral blood, obtained on day 0 of AZD1222 vaccination. The rearrangement joined TRBV19 to TRBJ1-1; the best D guess is TRBD1, with 5 bases matching. The DNA sequence is TGTGCCAGTAGTATAACGGGGGGAGCAAGGGCTTTCTTT. It specifies CASSITGGARAFF.